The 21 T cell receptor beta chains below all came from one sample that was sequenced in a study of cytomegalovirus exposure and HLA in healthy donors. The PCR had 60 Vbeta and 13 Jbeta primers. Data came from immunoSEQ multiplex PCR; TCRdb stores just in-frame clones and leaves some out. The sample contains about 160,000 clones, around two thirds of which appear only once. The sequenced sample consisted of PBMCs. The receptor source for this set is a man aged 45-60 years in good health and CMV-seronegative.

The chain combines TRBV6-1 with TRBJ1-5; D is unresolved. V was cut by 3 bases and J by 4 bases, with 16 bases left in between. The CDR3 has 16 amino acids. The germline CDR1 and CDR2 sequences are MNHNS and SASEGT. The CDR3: CASSDRGTLGNQPQHF. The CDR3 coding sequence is TGTGCCAGCAGTGATAGAGGCACCCTCGGGAATCAGCCCCAGCATTTT.

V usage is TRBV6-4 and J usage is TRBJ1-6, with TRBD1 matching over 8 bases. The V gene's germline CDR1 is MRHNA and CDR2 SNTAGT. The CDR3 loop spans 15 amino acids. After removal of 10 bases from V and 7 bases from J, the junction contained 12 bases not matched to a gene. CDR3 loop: CATASRTGLNSPLHF. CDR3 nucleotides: TGTGCCACGGCGTCCCGGACAGGGTTGAATTCACCCCTCCACTTT.

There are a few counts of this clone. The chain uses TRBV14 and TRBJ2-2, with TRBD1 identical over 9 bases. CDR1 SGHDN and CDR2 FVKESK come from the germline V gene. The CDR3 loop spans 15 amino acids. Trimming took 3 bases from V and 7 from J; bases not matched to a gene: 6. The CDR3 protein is CASSQQTGGIGELFF. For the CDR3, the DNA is TGTGCCAGCAGCCAGCAAACAGGGGGCATCGGGGAGCTGTTTTTT.

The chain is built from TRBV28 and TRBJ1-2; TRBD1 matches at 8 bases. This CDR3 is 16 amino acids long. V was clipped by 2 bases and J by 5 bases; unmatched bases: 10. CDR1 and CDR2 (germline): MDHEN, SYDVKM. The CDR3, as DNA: TGTGCCAGCAGTTTAGCGGACAGGGACCTGCGGTATGGCTACACCTTC. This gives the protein CASSLADRDLRYGYTF.

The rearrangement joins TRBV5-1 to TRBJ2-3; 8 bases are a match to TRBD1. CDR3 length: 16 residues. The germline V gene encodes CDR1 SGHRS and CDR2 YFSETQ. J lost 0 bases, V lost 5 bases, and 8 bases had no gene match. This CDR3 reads CASRPGGRGSTDTQYF. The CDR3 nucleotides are TGCGCCAGCAGGCCAGGGGGCAGGGGTAGCACAGATACGCAGTATTTT.

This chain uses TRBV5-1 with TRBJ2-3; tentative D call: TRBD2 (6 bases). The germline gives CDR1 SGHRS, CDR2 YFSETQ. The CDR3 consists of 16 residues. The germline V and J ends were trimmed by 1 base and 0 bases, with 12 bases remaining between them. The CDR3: CASSLYGGASTDTQYF. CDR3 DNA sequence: TGCGCCAGCAGCTTGTACGGCGGGGCGAGCACAGATACGCAGTATTTT.

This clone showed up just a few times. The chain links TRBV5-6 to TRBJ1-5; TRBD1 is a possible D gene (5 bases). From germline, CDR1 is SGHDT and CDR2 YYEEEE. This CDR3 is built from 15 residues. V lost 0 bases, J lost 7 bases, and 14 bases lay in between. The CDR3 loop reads CASSLGRGRRQPQHF. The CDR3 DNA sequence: TGTGCCAGCAGCTTGGGTAGGGGCAGGCGGCAGCCCCAGCATTTT.

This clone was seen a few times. The CDR3 region is CASSGGTSGGGIQYF. In nucleotides, the CDR3 is TGTGCCAGCAGTGGAGGGACTAGCGGGGGTGGCATTCAGTACTTC. The V call is TRBV6-1, the J call TRBJ2-4, with 14 bases identical to TRBD2. CDR3 length equals 15 residues. Per germline, CDR1 MNHNS and CDR2 SASEGT. V was clipped by 4 bases and J by 9 bases; unmatched bases: 5.

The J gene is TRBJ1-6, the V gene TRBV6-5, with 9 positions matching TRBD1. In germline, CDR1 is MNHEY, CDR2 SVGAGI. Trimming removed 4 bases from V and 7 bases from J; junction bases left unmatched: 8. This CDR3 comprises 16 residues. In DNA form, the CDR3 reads TGTGCCAGCAGTTCCACCGGGACAGGGCTAAATTCACCCCTCCACTTT. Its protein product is CASSSTGTGLNSPLHF.

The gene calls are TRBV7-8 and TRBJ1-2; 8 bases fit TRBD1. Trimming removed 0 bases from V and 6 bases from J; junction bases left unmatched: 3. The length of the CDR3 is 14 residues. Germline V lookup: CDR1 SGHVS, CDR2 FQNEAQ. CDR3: CASSLAPGGDGYTF. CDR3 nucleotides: TGTGCCAGCAGCTTAGCGCCAGGGGGCGATGGCTACACCTTC. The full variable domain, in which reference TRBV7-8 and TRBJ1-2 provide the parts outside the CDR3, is GAGVSQSPRYKVAKRGQDVALRCDPISGHVSLFWYQQALGQGPEFLTYFQNEAQLDKSGLPSDRFFAERPEGSVSTLKIQRTQQEDSAVYLCASSLAPGGDGYTFGSGTRLTVV.

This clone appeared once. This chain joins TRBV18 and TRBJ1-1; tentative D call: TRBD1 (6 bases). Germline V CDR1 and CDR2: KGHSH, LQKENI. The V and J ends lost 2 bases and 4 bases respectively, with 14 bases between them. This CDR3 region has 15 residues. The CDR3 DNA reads TGTGCCAGCTCACCAAGAGAGGGGGTAGGCACTGAAGCTTTCTTT. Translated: CASSPREGVGTEAFF.

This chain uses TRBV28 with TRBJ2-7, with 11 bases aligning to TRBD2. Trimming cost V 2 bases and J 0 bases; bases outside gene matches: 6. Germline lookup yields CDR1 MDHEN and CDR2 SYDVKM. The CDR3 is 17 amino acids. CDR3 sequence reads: CASSLAGLAVDSYEQYF. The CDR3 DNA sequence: TGTGCCAGCAGTTTAGCGGGACTAGCGGTCGACTCCTACGAGCAGTACTTC.

The CDR3 sequence is CASIPLGSSYNSPLHF. DNA for the CDR3: TGTGCCAGCATACCCCTGGGGAGCTCCTATAATTCACCCCTCCACTTT. The rearrangement links TRBV28 to TRBJ1-6; no clear D. The germline CDR1 and CDR2 sequences are MDHEN and SYDVKM. V was pared by 7 bases and J by 0 bases, with 13 bases between. This CDR3 has 16 amino acids.

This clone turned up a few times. The chain's CDR3 is CASSPRRGAETEAFF. The CDR3 DNA is TGTGCCAGCTCACCTAGAAGGGGCGCGGAAACTGAAGCTTTCTTT. The chain employs TRBV18 and TRBJ1-1; the D gene is possibly TRBD1 (5 bases). Per germline, CDR1 KGHSH and CDR2 LQKENI. The CDR3 is made up of 15 amino acids. Trimming shortened V by 3 bases and J by 5 bases, and 16 bases separated the two germline ends.

This chain's CDR3 is CASSFGGSGANVLTF. In DNA form, the CDR3 reads TGCGCCAGCAGCTTCGGGGGCTCTGGGGCCAACGTCCTGACTTTC. The chain recombines TRBV5-1 with TRBJ2-6, with D possibly TRBD2 on 6 matching bases. This CDR3 is built from 15 residues. CDR1 SGHRS and CDR2 YFSETQ come from the germline V gene. Trimming pared 2 bases from V and 0 bases from J, leaving 6 bases between.

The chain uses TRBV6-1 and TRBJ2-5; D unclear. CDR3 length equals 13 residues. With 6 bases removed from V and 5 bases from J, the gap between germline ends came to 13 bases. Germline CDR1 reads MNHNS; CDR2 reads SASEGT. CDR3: CASRPPAGETQYF. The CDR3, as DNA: TGTGCCAGCAGACCCCCCGCTGGCGAGACCCAGTACTTC.

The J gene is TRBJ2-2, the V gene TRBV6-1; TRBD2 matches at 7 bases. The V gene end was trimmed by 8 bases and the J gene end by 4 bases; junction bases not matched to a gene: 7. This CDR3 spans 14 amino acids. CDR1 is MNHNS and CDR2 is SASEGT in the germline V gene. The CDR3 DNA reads TGTGCCAGCTTGGGCAGGGAGGGCACCGGGGAGCTGTTTTTT. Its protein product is CASLGREGTGELFF.

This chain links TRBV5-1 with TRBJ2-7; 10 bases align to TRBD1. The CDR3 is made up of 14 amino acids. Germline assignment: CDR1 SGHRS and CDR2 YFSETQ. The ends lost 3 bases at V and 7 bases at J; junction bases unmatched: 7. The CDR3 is CASSSGTGAEEQYF. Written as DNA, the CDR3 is TGCGCCAGCAGCTCAGGGACAGGGGCAGAAGAGCAGTACTTC.

This CDR3 reads CASSSGTGSASTYGYTF. The CDR3 coding sequence is TGTGCCAGCAGCTCCGGGACAGGATCGGCCTCTACCTATGGCTACACCTTC. This rearrangement joins TRBV5-4 to TRBJ1-2, with 8 nucleotides matching TRBD1. The germline CDR1 and CDR2 sequences are SGHNT and YYREEE (reference sequence). With V trimmed by 3 bases and J by 4 bases, 14 bases remained unmatched. This CDR3 is built from 17 residues. Supplemented by reference TRBV5-4 and TRBJ1-2, the full variable domain reads ETGVTQSPTHLIKTRGQQVTLRCSSQSGHNTVSWYQQALGQGPQFIFQYYREEENGRGNFPPRFSGLQFPNYSSELNVNALELDDSALYLCASSSGTGSASTYGYTFGSGTRLTVV.

The CDR3 is CASGEEARGANVLTF. CDR3 DNA: TGTGCCAGCGGAGAGGAGGCCCGGGGGGCCAACGTCCTGACTTTC. The chain combines TRBV6-5 with TRBJ2-6, with TRBD2 as a possible D gene (5 bases). Germline V gene lookup returns CDR1 MNHEY and CDR2 SVGAGI. V was trimmed by 8 bases and J by 4 bases, leaving 15 bases between them. The CDR3 spans 15 residues.

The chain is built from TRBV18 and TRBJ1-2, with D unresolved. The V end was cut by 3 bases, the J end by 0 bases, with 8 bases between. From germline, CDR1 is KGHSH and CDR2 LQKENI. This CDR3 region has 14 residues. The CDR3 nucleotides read TGTGCCAGCTCACCTACGGGAGCTAACTATGGCTACACCTTC. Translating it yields CASSPTGANYGYTF.